This TCR beta chain is from a study of OX40 agonist ivuxolimab in advanced cancers. The protocol was immunoSEQ multiplex PCR, while the TCRdb copy is restricted to in-frame clones and leaves out a portion. The sample holds around 91,000 clones, roughly nine tenths seen once. CDR1 MNHEY and CDR2 SVGAGI come from the germline V gene. The V and J ends lost 4 bases and 11 bases, in that order; junction bases with no gene match: 6. The CDR3 runs to 12 residues. The chain uses TRBV6-5 and TRBJ1-1; TRBD1 aligns across 8 bases. The starting material was CD4+ or CD8+ T cells sorted from blood, obtained in a trial of the OX40 agonist ivuxolimab. The sequence came from an adult with an advanced solid tumor such as melanoma, head and neck, liver or kidney cancer. DNA for the CDR3: TGTGCCAGCAGTTCCCAGGGGGCGCGGGCTTTCTTT. Amino acid sequence: CASSSQGARAFF.